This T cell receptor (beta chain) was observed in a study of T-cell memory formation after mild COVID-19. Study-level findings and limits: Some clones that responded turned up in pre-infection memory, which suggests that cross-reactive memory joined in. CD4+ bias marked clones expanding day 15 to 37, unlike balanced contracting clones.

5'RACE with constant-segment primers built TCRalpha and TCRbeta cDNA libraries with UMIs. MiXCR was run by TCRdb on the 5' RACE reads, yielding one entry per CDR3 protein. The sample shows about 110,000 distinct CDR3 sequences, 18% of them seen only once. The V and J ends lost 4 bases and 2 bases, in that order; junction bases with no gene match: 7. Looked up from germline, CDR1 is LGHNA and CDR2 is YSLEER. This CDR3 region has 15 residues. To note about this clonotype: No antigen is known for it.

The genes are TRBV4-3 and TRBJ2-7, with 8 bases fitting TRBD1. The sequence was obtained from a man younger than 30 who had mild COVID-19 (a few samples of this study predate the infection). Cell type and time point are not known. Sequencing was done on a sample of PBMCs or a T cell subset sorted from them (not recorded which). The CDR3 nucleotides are TGCGCCAGCAGCCCGTACCAGGGGGCAACCTACGAGCAGTACTTC. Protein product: CASSPYQGATYEQYF.